This entry describes one T cell receptor (beta chain). There is no known antigen for this receptor. Nothing much larger sits one base from this clone, and base qualities are not available. Separate from the roughly 650-subject first cohort, the validation cohort of about 110 subjects was the group to which the donors belonged. The sample comes from a study of cytomegalovirus exposure and HLA in healthy donors (dated by TCRdb to between 2016 and 2019). Looking at the study overall: A later analysis indicated that the roughly 130 validation repertoires were generated on the platform also employed for the approximately 670 repertoires of the first cohort. The aim of the study was to test whether cataloging public T cell receptors could identify signatures of past pathogen exposure. Besides the first cohort of 666 subjects, a separate validation cohort made up of 120 or so different subjects was used. High-throughput TCR immunosequencing, statistical association of individual TCRs with disease status, and machine learning were combined to predict cytomegalovirus infection status. Findings and caveats that apply to the study as a whole: The classifier was reported to diagnose cytomegalovirus status with high specificity and sensitivity in both the original and validation cohorts. Across donors, most TCR sequences were observed very rarely, whereas some public TCRs were present in many individuals. The authors suggested that the approach could potentially be generalized to other disease states and immunological phenotypes. Of the cluster scores, approximately 95% were above 0 in a later analysis, which found that TCRs clustered in the first cohort also tended to co-occur in the 120 validation repertoires. Three of the identified cytomegalovirus-associated TCR beta chains were confirmed in vitro to be specific for cytomegalovirus antigens. A total of fewer than 200 TCR beta chains were listed by the study as associated with cytomegalovirus. A later analysis lacked HLA typing for the validation cohort, so it scored co-occurrence in that cohort across all 120 repertoires.

The library was built by means of the immunoSEQ multiplex PCR assay. From the authors' description of their analysis: To diagnose cytomegalovirus status from the catalog of TCR beta chain sequences, a statistical classification framework was built. TCRdb limited this immuneACCESS table to in-frame rearrangements with V and J called. A share of clones is missing; checked studies link under half to unresolved V genes, and the rest is unexplained. V, J and clone size were drawn from that table, and D and trimming were deduced from the DNA. The sample includes 150,000 to 200,000 clones, with 84% observed a single time. Around 7% of the sample comes from the top ten. The sample comprised PBMCs. This TCR was sampled from a man younger than 30 in good health and CMV-seropositive.

The DNA sequence is TGTGCCAGCAGCCACTCAGCCGGGACAGGGTTGTGGAGCAATCAGCCCCAGCATTTT. Translated, this is CASSHSAGTGLWSNQPQHF. The rearranged chain carries TRBV27 and TRBJ1-5; 9 middle bases align to TRBD1. Germline trimming amounts to 6 bases on V and 1 base on J, with 16 as the count of junction bases outside the gene matches. The cysteine opens and the phenylalanine closes a CDR3 of 19 amino acids. Only CDR3 DNA is held: 57 bases, read in frame from base 1. Sequences MNHEY (CDR1) and SMNVEV (CDR2) are obtained from the germline V gene (reference sequence).